Included here is one T cell receptor (beta chain) sequence, with context. What it recognizes is unknown. The repertoire was sequenced with immunoSEQ multiplex PCR; TCRdb's copy has only in-frame clones and lacks some. Among 950,000 to 1,200,000 clones listed, roughly 80% were seen once. The sample belongs to a study of shared clonotypes between healthy human individuals. Notes on the study in general: When naive CD4 clonotypes were compared across four donors, approximately 5% were shared.

Free of recent acute infections or vaccinations, the donors were healthy HIV-negative adults. The sequence was collected from a man younger than 35 in good health. Some clones in this sample may be carry-over from other donors' samples. The sequencing input was memory CD4+ T cells from PBMCs. Subset given: CD45RA-negative fraction.

The chain's CDR3 is CASRRSPGTYEQYF. The CDR3 DNA sequence: TGTGCCAGCAGAAGATCTCCCGGGACATACGAGCAGTACTTC. The rearrangement uses TRBV7-9 and TRBJ2-7; possibly TRBD1 for D (6 bases). Per the germline V gene, CDR1 is SEHNR and CDR2 is FQNEAQ (reference sequence). The CDR3 consists of 14 residues. V was clipped by 6 bases and J by 4 bases, with 16 bases between them.